One sample yielded the 9 T cell receptor beta chains listed below, sequenced in a study of regulatory T cells in long-lasting Graves disease. The time point: persistent/refractory GD, antithyroid drugs over 5 years with positive TRAb. TCR sequences were obtained from RNA taken from PBMCs. iRepertoire HTBI primers and Arm-PCR of CDR3 regions built TCR beta libraries. TCRdb reprocessed the multiplex PCR reads with MiXCR, giving one entry per CDR3 protein. The sample has around 460,000 distinct CDR3 sequences, 20% to 25% seen once; the top ten hold around 13%. Material: peripheral blood mononuclear cells (PBMCs), obtained when the disease was refractory, from a patient treated with antithyroid drugs. These receptors originate from a female donor with Graves disease.

This clonotype has at least ten counts. The chain employs TRBV24-1 and TRBJ1-5; 9 bases map to TRBD1. V was pared by 3 bases and J by 4 bases, with 0 bases of the junction left unmatched. Germline CDR1 is KGHDR and CDR2 is SFDVKD. This CDR3 comprises 14 residues. The CDR3 DNA is TGTGCCACCAGTGATGGACAGGGGAATCAGCCCCAGCATTTT. It specifies CATSDGQGNQPQHF.

This clonotype came up many times. This rearrangement joins TRBV6-1 to TRBJ1-1, with 8 bases lining up with TRBD1. This CDR3 has 13 amino acids. Per the germline V gene, CDR1 is MNHNS and CDR2 is SASEGT. V gave up 6 bases and J gave up 12 bases; unmatched junction bases: 12. The CDR3 sequence: CASRGRGQGRTFF. For the CDR3, the DNA is TGTGCCAGCAGGGGTCGAGGACAGGGAAGAACTTTCTTT.

This clonotype was observed at least ten times. The V call is TRBV29-1, the J call TRBJ1-2, with a tentative D call TRBD1 (5 bases). Trimming removed 6 bases at V and 4 bases at J, with 15 bases between. Per germline, CDR1 SQVTM and CDR2 ANQGSEA. CDR3 length equals 13 residues. Here the CDR3 DNA reads TGCAGCGTCCGCGGGGGAATGGGCTATGGCTACACCTTC. It encodes CSVRGGMGYGYTF.

The chain carries TRBV20-1 and TRBJ1-3; D possibly corresponds to TRBD1 (6 bases). The CDR3 totals 20 residues. V was trimmed by 0 bases and J by 1 base, leaving 25 bases between them. Germline lookup yields CDR1 DFQATT and CDR2 SNEGSKA (reference sequence). The chain's CDR3 is CSARDRLGFTDRGSGNTIYF. CDR3 sequence (DNA): TGCAGTGCTAGAGACCGGCTGGGGTTCACGGACAGAGGTTCTGGAAACACCATATATTTT.

The chain is built from TRBV5-6 and TRBJ2-5, with D unclear. Per the germline V gene, CDR1 is SGHDT and CDR2 is YYEEEE. There are 14 residues in the CDR3. The germline V and J ends were trimmed by 1 base and 1 base, with 8 bases remaining between them. The CDR3 bases are TGTGCCAGCAGCTTGTATGCCGGCCAAGAGACCCAGTACTTC. Amino acid sequence: CASSLYAGQETQYF.

The sample holds many counts of this clonotype. The chain joins TRBV28 to TRBJ1-2; D is ambiguous. Trimming stripped 5 bases from V and 3 bases from J, with 16 bases between. This CDR3 is 15 amino acids long. Germline CDR1 is MDHEN and CDR2 is SYDVKM. This chain's CDR3 is CASSRAPGRDYGYTF. CDR3 in DNA: TGTGCCAGCAGTCGCGCTCCGGGTCGTGACTATGGCTACACCTTC.

This chain connects TRBV20-1 to TRBJ1-4, with TRBD1 matching 7 bases. This CDR3 is built from 15 residues. The germline gives CDR1 DFQATT, CDR2 SNEGSKA (reference sequence). The V and J ends lost 5 bases and 4 bases, in that order; junction bases with no gene match: 10. The CDR3: CSARDSGLHNEKLFF. The CDR3 bases are TGCAGTGCTCGGGACAGCGGACTTCATAATGAAAAACTGTTTTTT.

This clonotype came up once. The chain links TRBV27 to TRBJ2-1; possible D gene TRBD2, 5 bases. The germline V gene has CDR1 MNHEY and CDR2 SMNVEV (reference sequence). CDR3 size: 12 residues. V lost 7 bases and J lost 8, with 12 bases in between. This CDR3 is CASTGMEDEQFF. The CDR3 DNA reads TGTGCCAGCACCGGGATGGAGGATGAGCAGTTCTTC.

The table lists this clonotype with many counts. The gene calls are TRBV28 and TRBJ1-1; 7 nucleotides align to TRBD1. After removal of 3 bases from V and 4 bases from J, the junction contained 8 bases not matched to a gene. The CDR3 is 15 residues long. In germline, CDR1 is MDHEN, CDR2 SYDVKM. The CDR3 nucleotides read TGTGCCAGCAGTTTCCAACCGGGACAGCTCACTGAAGCTTTCTTT. Translated, it gives CASSFQPGQLTEAFF.